The sequence of this T cell receptor beta chain was determined in a study of cytomegalovirus exposure and HLA in healthy donors. Germline V gene data show CDR1 as SGHDT and CDR2 as YYEEEE. The CDR3 consists of 13 residues. V was shortened by 4 bases and J by 3 bases, with 10 bases between the two germline ends. PCR involved 60 Vbeta and 13 Jbeta primers. Method: immunoSEQ multiplex PCR; TCRdb's copy keeps in-frame clones and lacks some. The sample contains tens of thousands of clones, around 79% of which appear only once. This clone has a single count. What was sequenced was PBMCs. This chain uses TRBV5-6 with TRBJ2-5; D might be TRBD1 (5 bases). The sequence was collected from a woman in her 40s in good health and CMV-seropositive. The CDR3 DNA reads TGTGCCAGCAGCCCGATAGGGGAAGAGACCCAGTACTTC. Translated: CASSPIGEETQYF.